These 25 T cell receptor beta chains were sequenced from one sample in a study of blood T cell repertoires in COVID-19. Using immunoSEQ multiplex PCR, the repertoire was profiled, and TCRdb retains in-frame clones only, with some absent. Of approximately 140,000 clones in the sample, approximately 80% are singletons; the top ten hold around 13%. The material sequenced was peripheral blood. The origin of the receptors is a man in his 60s with active or convalescent COVID-19.

The chain carries TRBV19 and TRBJ1-5; the D is unclear. The CDR3 has 16 residues. With 1 base removed from V and 5 bases from J, the gap between germline ends came to 15 bases. Germline values: CDR1 LNHDA, CDR2 SQIVND (reference sequence). CDR3 in amino acids: CASSIVTRLSYQPQHF. DNA for the CDR3: TGTGCCAGTAGTATAGTTACGAGGCTTAGTTATCAGCCCCAGCATTTT.

This rearrangement joins TRBV18 to TRBJ2-2, with 8 bases lining up with TRBD2. Germline-derived CDR1 and CDR2 are KGHSH and LQKENI. The CDR3 has 17 residues. V lost 3 bases to trimming and J lost 4 bases; unmatched junction nucleotides: 10. Here the CDR3 DNA reads TGTGCCAGCTCACCGGGCGGGAGGCCCCCGGGCACCGGGGAGCTGTTTTTT. This codes for CASSPGGRPPGTGELFF.

The V call is TRBV21-1, the J call TRBJ2-5; no check of the table's D call, TRBD2, against the DNA was made. TRBV21-1 is labeled a pseudogene. The CDR3 extends over 17 amino acids. The CDR3 here is CASSKGSLAEVQETQYF. CDR3 in DNA: TGTGCCAGCAGCAAAGGCTCCCTAGCGGAGGTACAAGAGACCCAGTACTTC.

The chain recombines TRBV7-9 with TRBJ2-7, with 7 bases aligning to TRBD1. The V gene end was trimmed by 4 bases and the J gene end by 5 bases; junction bases not matched to a gene: 8. In germline, CDR1 is SEHNR, CDR2 FQNEAQ (reference sequence). CDR3 size: 14 residues. The CDR3 protein is CASSSRRGGDEQYF. CDR3 sequence (DNA): TGTGCCAGCAGCTCACGACGAGGGGGCGACGAGCAGTACTTC.

The chain combines TRBV7-3 with TRBJ1-1; maybe TRBD1 (5 bases). This CDR3 is built from 15 residues. Deletions cut 5 bases from V and 6 bases from J, with 19 bases between. Germline V gives CDR1 SGHTA, CDR2 FQGTGA. CDR3 amino acids: CASSETPQGRAEAFF. In DNA, the CDR3 is TGTGCCAGCAGCGAAACTCCCCAGGGCCGCGCTGAAGCTTTCTTT.

The chain couples TRBV5-5 to TRBJ1-2; D call uncertain. Germline assignment: CDR1 SGHKS and CDR2 YYEKEE (reference sequence). The CDR3 is 13 residues long. Trimming removed 0 bases from V and 4 bases from J, with 7 bases in between. CDR3 sequence: CASSLATAYGYTF. Here the CDR3 DNA reads TGTGCCAGCAGCTTGGCAACAGCCTATGGCTACACCTTC.

A single count supports this clone. The gene calls are TRBV7-8 and TRBJ2-7; 7 nucleotides line up with TRBD2. V lost 5 bases and J lost 7; bases outside the gene matches: 5. The CDR3 covers 12 residues. Germline V gives CDR1 SGHVS, CDR2 FQNEAQ. CDR3 bases: TGTGCCAGCAGCCGGACCGGGAGGGAGCAGTACTTC. Its translation is CASSRTGREQYF. Full variable domain (outside the CDR3, taken from reference TRBV7-8 and TRBJ2-7): GAGVSQSPRYKVAKRGQDVALRCDPISGHVSLFWYQQALGQGPEFLTYFQNEAQLDKSGLPSDRFFAERPEGSVSTLKIQRTQQEDSAVYLCASSRTGREQYFGPGTRLTVT.

The chain employs TRBV6-4 and TRBJ1-5; 7 bases match TRBD1. From germline, CDR1 is MRHNA and CDR2 SNTAGT. V shed 7 bases and J 6 bases; nucleotides not matched to a gene: 6. This CDR3 region has 13 residues. CDR3 sequence reads: CASNAYRGQPQHF. CDR3 bases: TGTGCCAGCAATGCCTACAGGGGTCAGCCCCAGCATTTT.

J is TRBJ1-1 and V is TRBV9; D gene ambiguous. Germline CDR1 and CDR2: SGDLS and YYNGEE. The CDR3 totals 14 residues. The V end was cut by 3 bases, the J end by 0 bases, with 9 bases between. The CDR3, as DNA: TGTGCCAGCAGCGAGAAAACAGTGAACACTGAAGCTTTCTTT. This sequence encodes CASSEKTVNTEAFF.

The chain joins TRBV11-3 to TRBJ2-3; D unresolved. From germline, CDR1 is SGHNT and CDR2 YENEEA. The V end lost 3 bases, the J end lost 6 bases, and 4 bases lay between the germline ends. This CDR3 has 11 amino acids. CDR3 region: CASSFGDTQYF. The CDR3, as DNA: TGTGCCAGCAGCTTCGGGGATACGCAGTATTTT.

The V call is TRBV27, the J call TRBJ2-1, with TRBD2 matching over 8 bases. The CDR3 runs 14 residues. V lost 3 bases and J lost 9; bases outside the gene matches: 7. CDR1 is MNHEY and CDR2 is SMNVEV in the germline V gene (reference sequence). The CDR3 region is CASSFGTRVGEQFF. CDR3 DNA sequence: TGTGCCAGCAGTTTCGGGACTAGGGTCGGTGAGCAGTTCTTC.

The rearrangement uses TRBV7-2 and TRBJ1-5; TRBD1 is a possible D gene (6 bases). CDR1 is SGHTA and CDR2 is FQGNSA in the germline V gene. CDR3 length: 14 residues. V gave up 4 bases and J gave up 2 bases, with 9 bases separating them. The CDR3 spells CASSSRQGNQPQHF. The CDR3 region has the DNA TGTGCCAGCAGCTCTAGACAGGGCAATCAGCCCCAGCATTTT.

The chain recombines TRBV7-2 with TRBJ2-3, with 7 bases lining up with TRBD2. Germline CDR1 is SGHTA and CDR2 is FQGNSA. The V and J ends lost 4 bases and 4 bases, in that order; junction bases with no gene match: 8. The CDR3 consists of 15 residues. Here the CDR3 reads CASSSLAGEADTQYF. For the CDR3, the DNA is TGTGCCAGCAGCTCCCTGGCGGGAGAGGCAGATACGCAGTATTTT.

This rearrangement joins TRBV21-1 to TRBJ1-5; TRBD1, as called in the table, went unchecked against the DNA. TRBV21-1 is classified as a pseudogene. The CDR3 is 18 residues long. CDR3 residues: CASSKRSDRQLLNQPQHF. CDR3 DNA: TGTGCCAGCAGCAAAAGGAGCGATAGACAGCTTCTAAATCAGCCCCAGCATTTT.

The chain uses TRBV2 and TRBJ2-1; TRBD1 agrees at 7 bases. The CDR3 is made up of 14 amino acids. J lost 6 bases, V lost 8 bases, and 10 bases had no gene match. CDR1 and CDR2 from the germline V gene are SNHLY and FYNNEI. The CDR3 spells CASPRGQGLNEQFF. In nucleotides, the CDR3 is TGTGCCAGCCCTAGGGGGCAGGGCCTCAATGAGCAGTTCTTC.

The genes are TRBV5-5 and TRBJ2-1, with 12 positions matching TRBD2. There are 14 residues in the CDR3. J gave up 8 bases and V 4 bases, and 4 bases lay outside the gene matches. Germline V CDR1 and CDR2: SGHKS, YYEKEE (reference sequence). CDR3 in amino acids: CASSRLAGAYEQFF. The DNA of the CDR3 is TGTGCCAGCAGCCGACTAGCGGGAGCCTATGAGCAGTTCTTC.

This chain links TRBV5-6 with TRBJ2-5; TRBD1 is a possible D gene (6 bases). Germline CDR1 is SGHDT and CDR2 is YYEEEE. The CDR3 is made up of 16 amino acids. V lost 2 bases, J lost 5 bases, and 19 bases lay in between. This CDR3 is CASSLFRGAHLETQYF. CDR3 in DNA: TGTGCCAGCAGCTTATTCAGGGGCGCCCATTTGGAGACCCAGTACTTC. Based on the CDR3 plus reference TRBV5-6 and TRBJ2-5, the full variable domain is DAGVTQSPTHLIKTRGQQVTLRCSPKSGHDTVSWYQQALGQGPQFIFQYYEEEERQRGNFPDRFSGHQFPNYSSELNVNALLLGDSALYLCASSLFRGAHLETQYFGPGTRLLVL.

The V and J genes are TRBV6-5 and TRBJ1-6; TRBD1 agrees at 11 bases. There are 14 residues in the CDR3. J lost 14 bases, V lost 2 bases, and 5 bases had no gene match. CDR1 and CDR2 (germline): MNHEY, SVGAGI. CDR3 bases: TGTGCCAGCAGTTACGGGACAGGGGGGTTAGCCCTCCACTTT. This codes for CASSYGTGGLALHF.

The table lists this clone with a count of one. The rearrangement joins TRBV2 to TRBJ1-3, with TRBD1 as a possible D gene (5 bases). Trimming removed 10 bases from V and 2 bases from J, with 15 bases in between. The CDR3 loop spans 14 amino acids. CDR1 SNHLY and CDR2 FYNNEI come from the germline V gene. The CDR3 DNA follows: TGTGCCATGCTAAAAACGGGGGCTGGAAACACCATATATTTT. It specifies CAMLKTGAGNTIYF. Full variable domain (missing parts from reference TRBV2 and TRBJ1-3): EPEVTQTPSHQVTQMGQEVILRCVPISNHLYFYWYRQILGQKVEFLVSFYNNEISEKSEIFDDQFSVERPDGSNFTLKIRSTKLEDSAMYFCAMLKTGAGNTIYFGEGSWLTVV.

This clone was recorded only once. V is TRBV19 and J is TRBJ2-1, with 13 bases that match TRBD2. After removal of 3 bases from V and 6 bases from J, the junction contained 2 bases not matched to a gene. The length of the CDR3 is 15 residues. Per the germline V gene, CDR1 is LNHDA and CDR2 is SQIVND (reference sequence). The CDR3 bases are TGTGCCAGTAGTATCACTAGCGGGAGGGCCAATGAGCAGTTCTTC. Its translation: CASSITSGRANEQFF. The entire variable domain, with the rest obtained from reference TRBV19 and TRBJ2-1, is as follows: DGGITQSPKYLFRKEGQNVTLSCEQNLNHDAMYWYRQDPGQGLRLIYYSQIVNDFQKGDIAEGYSVSREKKESFPLTVTSAQKNPTAFYLCASSITSGRANEQFFGPGTRLTVL.

The rearrangement uses TRBV14 and TRBJ2-3, with TRBD2 identical over 7 bases. The ends lost 4 bases at V and 4 bases at J; junction bases unmatched: 8. The CDR3 totals 15 residues. Looked up from germline, CDR1 is SGHDN and CDR2 is FVKESK. CDR3 in DNA: TGTGCCAGCAGCCCAGCCGCTAGCGGATCAGATACGCAGTATTTT. As protein: CASSPAASGSDTQYF.

A note on this clone: At one boundary the junction diverges from the germline segment, which might be a read error. The rearrangement links TRBV7-2 to TRBJ1-5; the match to TRBD1 covers 9 bases. Germline V CDR1 and CDR2: SGHTA, FQGNSA. The CDR3 runs to 14 residues. Here the CDR3 reads CASSYTGGNQPQHF. The CDR3 DNA is TGTGCCAGCAGCTATACAGGGGGCAACCAGCCCCAGCATTTT.

With regard to this clone: The junction departs from germline at one end; a sequencing error may be responsible. The chain employs TRBV24-1 and TRBJ2-1; 8 nucleotides line up with TRBD2. Germline V gene sequence: CDR1 KGHDR, CDR2 SFDVKD. This CDR3 has 14 amino acids. The CDR3 nucleotides read TGTGCCACCAGTGACACCCCACGACTAGCGCCGCTGATCTTC. Amino acid sequence: CATSDTPRLAPLIF.

The V and J genes are TRBV7-3 and TRBJ1-1; D call uncertain. V was clipped by 1 base and J by 2 bases, with 11 bases between them. Germline CDR1 and CDR2: SGHTA and FQGTGA. The CDR3 is made up of 15 amino acids. The CDR3 coding sequence is TGTGCCAGCAGCTTAAACCGGGAGAAAAACACTGAAGCTTTCTTT. It is translated as CASSLNREKNTEAFF.

The CDR3 DNA reads as TGTGCCAGCAGTTATGCAGCGGAGACTGAAGCTTTCTTT. Residues: CASSYAAETEAFF. The chain links TRBV6-5 to TRBJ1-1; the D is unclear. Germline lookup yields CDR1 MNHEY and CDR2 SVGAGI. The CDR3 runs to 13 residues. Between the trimmed V and J ends, which lost 3 bases and 5 bases, there was a span of 10 bases.